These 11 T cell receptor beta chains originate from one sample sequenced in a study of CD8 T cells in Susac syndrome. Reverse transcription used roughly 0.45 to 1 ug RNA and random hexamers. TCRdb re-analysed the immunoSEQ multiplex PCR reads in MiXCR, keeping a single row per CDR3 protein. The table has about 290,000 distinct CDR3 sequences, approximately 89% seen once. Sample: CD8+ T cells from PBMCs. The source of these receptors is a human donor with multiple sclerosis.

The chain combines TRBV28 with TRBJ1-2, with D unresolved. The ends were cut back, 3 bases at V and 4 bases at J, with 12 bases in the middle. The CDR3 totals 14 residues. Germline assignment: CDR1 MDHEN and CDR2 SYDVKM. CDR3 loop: CASSFGRAAYGYTF. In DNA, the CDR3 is TGTGCCAGCAGTTTTGGTAGGGCGGCCTATGGCTACACCTTC.

DNA for the CDR3: TGTGCCAGCAGTCCGGGTAATGAAGGGCAGTTCTTC. This gives the protein CASSPGNEGQFF. This chain connects TRBV6-5 to TRBJ2-1; D not resolved. The length of the CDR3 is 12 residues. Germline CDR1 is MNHEY and CDR2 is SVGAGI. The germline V and J ends were trimmed by 5 bases and 12 bases, with 14 bases remaining between them.

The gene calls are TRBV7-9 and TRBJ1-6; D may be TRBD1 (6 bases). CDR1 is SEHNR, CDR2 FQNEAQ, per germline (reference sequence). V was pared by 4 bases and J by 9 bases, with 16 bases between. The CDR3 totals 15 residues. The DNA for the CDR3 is TGTGCCAGCAGCTACACACAGGGCGATCTTTCACCCCTCCACTTT. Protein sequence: CASSYTQGDLSPLHF.

This chain's CDR3 is CASRETISGDEETQYF. DNA for the CDR3: TGTGCCAGCAGGGAAACGATTAGCGGGGACGAAGAGACCCAGTACTTC. The rearrangement uses TRBV28 and TRBJ2-5; 8 bases are a match to TRBD2. The CDR3 is made up of 16 amino acids. V was pared by 6 bases and J by 3 bases, with 12 bases of the junction left unmatched. The germline V gene encodes CDR1 MDHEN and CDR2 SYDVKM.

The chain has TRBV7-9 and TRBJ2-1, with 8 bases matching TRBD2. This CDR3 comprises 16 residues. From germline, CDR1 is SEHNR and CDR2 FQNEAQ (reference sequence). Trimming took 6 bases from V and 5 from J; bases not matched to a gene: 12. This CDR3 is CASSSPAGERNNEQFF. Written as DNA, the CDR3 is TGTGCCAGCAGTTCCCCAGCGGGAGAGAGGAACAATGAGCAGTTCTTC.

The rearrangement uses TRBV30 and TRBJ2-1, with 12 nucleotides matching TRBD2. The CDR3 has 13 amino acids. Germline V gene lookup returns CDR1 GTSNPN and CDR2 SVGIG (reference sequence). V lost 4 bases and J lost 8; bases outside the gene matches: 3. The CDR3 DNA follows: TGTGCCTGGACTAGCGGGGGGGTTTATGAGCAGTTCTTC. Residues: CAWTSGGVYEQFF.

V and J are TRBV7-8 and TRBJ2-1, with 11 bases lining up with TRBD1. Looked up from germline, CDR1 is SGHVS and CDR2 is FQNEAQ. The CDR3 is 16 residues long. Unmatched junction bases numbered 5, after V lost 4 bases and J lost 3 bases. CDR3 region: CASSWRGTGGYNEQFF. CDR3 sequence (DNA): TGTGCCAGCAGCTGGCGAGGGACAGGGGGCTACAATGAGCAGTTCTTC. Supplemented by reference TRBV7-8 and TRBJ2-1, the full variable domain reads GAGVSQSPRYKVAKRGQDVALRCDPISGHVSLFWYQQALGQGPEFLTYFQNEAQLDKSGLPSDRFFAERPEGSVSTLKIQRTQQEDSAVYLCASSWRGTGGYNEQFFGPGTRLTVL.

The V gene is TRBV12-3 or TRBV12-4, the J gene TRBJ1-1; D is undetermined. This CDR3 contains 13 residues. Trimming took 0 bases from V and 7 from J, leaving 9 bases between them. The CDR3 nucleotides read TGTGCCAGCAGTTTAGCGGAGGCCGATGAAGCTTTCTTT. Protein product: CASSLAEADEAFF.

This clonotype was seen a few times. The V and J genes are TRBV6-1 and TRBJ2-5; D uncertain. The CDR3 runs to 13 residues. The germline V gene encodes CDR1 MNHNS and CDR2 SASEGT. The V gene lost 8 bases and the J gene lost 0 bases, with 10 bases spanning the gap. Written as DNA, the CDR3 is TGTGCCAGCGGATGGACGGACCAAGAGACCCAGTACTTC. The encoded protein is CASGWTDQETQYF.

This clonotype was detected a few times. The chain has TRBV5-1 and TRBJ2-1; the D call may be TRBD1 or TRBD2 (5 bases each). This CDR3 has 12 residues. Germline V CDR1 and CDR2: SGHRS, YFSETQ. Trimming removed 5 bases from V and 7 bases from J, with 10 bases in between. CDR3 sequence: CASRHGANEQFF. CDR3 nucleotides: TGCGCCAGCAGGCACGGGGCGAATGAGCAGTTCTTC.

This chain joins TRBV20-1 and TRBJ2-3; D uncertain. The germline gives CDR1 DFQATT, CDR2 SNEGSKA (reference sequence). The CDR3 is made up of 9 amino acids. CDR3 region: CPRTDTQYF. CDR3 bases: TGCCCTAGGACAGATACGCAGTATTTT.